The rows below give T cell receptor beta chains drawn from one sample of a study of patients and donors after allogeneic stem cell transplantation. TCRdb analysed the RT-PCR reads with MiXCR anew, one entry per CDR3 protein. Of around 170,000 distinct CDR3 sequences in the sample, 24% were seen once. Sequencing input: blood, either unsorted or a sorted T cell fraction (not recorded which). The receptors originated from a human donor who was either an allogeneic HSCT recipient or a stem cell or donor lymphocyte infusion donor (not recorded which). It is not recorded whose cells these are; they may come from a transplant donor. Each CDR3 is given with its conserved first and last residue. Each record gives: V gene, J gene, D gene, clone size, CDR3 DNA, CDR3 protein. A D gene is named only where the DNA matches it firmly. Rows may omit the clone size; those that give it use once, few, many or a size class.

>TRBV27|TRBJ1-5|TRBD1|.
TGTGCCAGCAGTTCCCGGGACAGAGGCAATCAGCCCCAGCATTTT
CASSSRDRGNQPQHF
>TRBV27|TRBJ1-5|.|.
TGTGCCAGCAGTCCTATCGGGTGGCGCAATCAGCCCCAGCATTTT
CASSPIGWRNQPQHF
>TRBV30|TRBJ1-1|.|.
TGTGCCTGGAGTGTACAACCGGGGACTGAAGCTTTCTTT
CAWSVQPGTEAFF
>TRBV12-3/TRBV12-4|TRBJ1-4|.|few
TGTGCCAGCAGTCCGGACCCGGGCGAAAAACTGTTTTTT
CASSPDPGEKLFF
>TRBV29-1|TRBJ1-2|TRBD1|few
TGCAGCGTTGCTAAGGGACAGACAACAGTCTATGGCTACACCTTC
CSVAKGQTTVYGYTF
>TRBV20-1|TRBJ1-2|.|many
TGCAGTGCTAGTCTCACGGTCTATGGCTACACCTTC
CSASLTVYGYTF
>TRBV6-6|TRBJ1-1|.|.
TGTGCCAGCAGTTACTCGAGGAACACTGAAGCTTTCTTT
CASSYSRNTEAFF
>TRBV7-3|TRBJ2-2|.|.
TGTGCCAGCAGCTTAACGGCCAACGGAGCCGGGGAGCTGTTTTTT
CASSLTANGAGELFF
>TRBV10-3|TRBJ1-2|.|many
TGTGCCAGCTACCCGGACGGGGGCTATGGCTACACCTTC
CASYPDGGYGYTF
>TRBV5-1|TRBJ2-4|TRBD2|.
TGCGCCAGCAGGACTAGCTTAGCCAAAAACATTCAGTACTTC
CASRTSLAKNIQYF
>TRBV5-1|TRBJ2-2|.|many
TGCGCCAGCAGCCATGCAGGGGTCACCGGGGAGCTGTTTTTT
CASSHAGVTGELFF
>TRBV29-1|TRBJ2-2|.|.
TGCAGCGTTCGGGAGCGAGCCGGGGAGCTGTTTTTT
CSVRERAGELFF
>TRBV12-3/TRBV12-4|TRBJ2-2|TRBD2|.
TGTGCCAGCACCAAGACTAGCGGGAGCGCAAACACCGGGGAGCTGTTTTTT
CASTKTSGSANTGELFF
>TRBV7-2|TRBJ1-5|.|few
TGTGCCAGCAGCTTAGTTTGGGGACAGCCCCAGCATTTT
CASSLVWGQPQHF
>TRBV7-9|TRBJ1-4|TRBD1|.
TGTGCCAGCAGCTTAGCAGGGGACAGCTTAATGAAGGAACTGTTTTTT
CASSLAGDSLMKELFF
>TRBV29-1|TRBJ2-1|TRBD1|.
TGCAGCGTTGATTCGCGGACAGGCTACAATGAGCAGTTCTTC
CSVDSRTGYNEQFF
>TRBV10-3|TRBJ1-5|.|.
TGTGCCGTACAGCCAGGGTTTTTGCAGCCCCAGCATTTT
CAVQPGFLQPQHF
>TRBV20-1|TRBJ1-4|.|few
TGCAGTGCCCGCAGGGGCCCTAATGAAAAACTGTTTTTT
CSARRGPNEKLFF
>TRBV7-8|TRBJ1-3|.|few
TGTGCCAGCAGCCGTGATTGGGCCTACGCGAGCTCTGGAAACACCATATATTTT
CASSRDWAYASSGNTIYF
>TRBV14|TRBJ2-2|.|.
TGTGCCAGCAGACCCAGTAGAACCGGGGAGCTGTTTTTT
CASRPSRTGELFF
>TRBV5-1|TRBJ1-1|.|few
TGCGCCAGCAGGGACAGCATGAACACTGAAGCTTTCTTT
CASRDSMNTEAFF
>TRBV2|TRBJ1-5|TRBD1|few
TGTGCCAGCAGTGAAGAGGTTCTCGGGGACAGCGATAGCAATCAGCCCCAGCATTTT
CASSEEVLGDSDSNQPQHF
>TRBV20-1|TRBJ1-1|.|many
TGCAGTGCCAGGACCTGGAGGGTTGACACTGAAGCTTTCTTT
CSARTWRVDTEAFF
>TRBV4-1|TRBJ1-6|.|.
TGCGCCAGCTCCTACACGGGTCAGGGATTATCTTCACCCCTCCACTTT
CASSYTGQGLSSPLHF
>TRBV5-1|TRBJ1-2|TRBD1|.
TGCGCCAGCAGCTCCGACAGGGAAGGGGTTTATTTTACTGGCTACACCTTC
CASSSDREGVYFTGYTF
>TRBV12-3/TRBV12-4|TRBJ1-1|TRBD1|once
TGTGCCAGCAGCCAGGGGGCGCGGGCTTTCTTT
CASSQGARAFF
>TRBV10-3|TRBJ2-3|.|few
TGTGCCATCACTGGGGCTGGAGATACGCAGTATTTT
CAITGAGDTQYF
>TRBV7-6|TRBJ1-1|TRBD1|many
TGTGCCAGCAGCACCAGGACAGGGGGGAACACTGAAGCTTTCTTT
CASSTRTGGNTEAFF
>TRBV12-3/TRBV12-4|TRBJ2-1|.|.
TGTGCCAGCAGTTTAGACCGCTTAGCGGAGCTCTACAATGAGCAGTTCTTC
CASSLDRLAELYNEQFF
>TRBV10-3|TRBJ1-2|.|few
TGTGCCATCAGTGAGTTCAGGGAATATGGCTACACCTTC
CAISEFREYGYTF
>TRBV6-5|TRBJ2-3|.|.
TGTGCCTCCCGGGGGCCGGGCACAGATACGCAGTATTTT
CASRGPGTDTQYF
>TRBV20-1|TRBJ2-2|.|few
TGCAGTGCTCGTCGTAGGGATTACACCGGGGAGCTGTTTTTT
CSARRRDYTGELFF
>TRBV20-1|TRBJ1-4|.|many
TGCAGTGCGTATCAGGGCGCGCGGGGTGAAAAACTGTTTTTT
CSAYQGARGEKLFF
>TRBV19|TRBJ2-2|.|few
TGTGCCAGTAATTACCGTTACACCGGGGAGCTGTTTTTT
CASNYRYTGELFF
>TRBV24-1|TRBJ2-5|.|.
TGTGCCACCAGTGACGGCAGGGCGAGAAACTTC
CATSDGRARNF
>TRBV7-9|TRBJ2-7|.|.
TGTGCCAGCAGGTCCGACGGGACCTACGAGCAGTACTTC
CASRSDGTYEQYF
>TRBV7-9|TRBJ1-1|.|many
TGTGCCAGCAGCTTAGGACGGGTCAACACTGAAGCTTTCTTT
CASSLGRVNTEAFF